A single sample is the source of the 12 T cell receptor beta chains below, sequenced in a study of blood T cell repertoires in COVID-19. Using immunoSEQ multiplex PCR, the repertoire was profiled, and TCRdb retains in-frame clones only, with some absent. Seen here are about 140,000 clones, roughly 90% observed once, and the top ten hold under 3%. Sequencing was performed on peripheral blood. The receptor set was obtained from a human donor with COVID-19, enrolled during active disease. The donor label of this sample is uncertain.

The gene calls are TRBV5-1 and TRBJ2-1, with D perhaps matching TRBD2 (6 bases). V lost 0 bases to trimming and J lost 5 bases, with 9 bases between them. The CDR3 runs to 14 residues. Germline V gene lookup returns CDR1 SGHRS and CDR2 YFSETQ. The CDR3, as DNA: TGCGCCAGCAGCTTGGATTGGGGGGACAATGAGCAGTTCTTC. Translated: CASSLDWGDNEQFF.

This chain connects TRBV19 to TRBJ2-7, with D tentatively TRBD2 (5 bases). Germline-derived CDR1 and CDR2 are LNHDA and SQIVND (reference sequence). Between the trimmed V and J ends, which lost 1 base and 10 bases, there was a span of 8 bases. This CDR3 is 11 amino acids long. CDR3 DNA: TGTGCCAGTAGTATAGGAGGGCAACAGTACTTC. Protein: CASSIGGQQYF.

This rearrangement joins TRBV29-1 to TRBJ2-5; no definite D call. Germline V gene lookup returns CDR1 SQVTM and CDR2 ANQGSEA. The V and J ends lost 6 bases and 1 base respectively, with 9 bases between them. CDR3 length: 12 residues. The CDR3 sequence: CSVLTVQETQYF. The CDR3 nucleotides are TGCAGCGTGCTTACAGTCCAAGAGACCCAGTACTTC.

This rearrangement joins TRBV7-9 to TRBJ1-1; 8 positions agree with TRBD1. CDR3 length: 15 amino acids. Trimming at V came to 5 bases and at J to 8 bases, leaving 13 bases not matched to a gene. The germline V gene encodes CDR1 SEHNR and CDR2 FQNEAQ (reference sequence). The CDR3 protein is CASSRLALTGGEAFF. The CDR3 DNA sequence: TGTGCCAGCAGCAGGCTAGCCCTAACAGGGGGAGAAGCTTTCTTT.

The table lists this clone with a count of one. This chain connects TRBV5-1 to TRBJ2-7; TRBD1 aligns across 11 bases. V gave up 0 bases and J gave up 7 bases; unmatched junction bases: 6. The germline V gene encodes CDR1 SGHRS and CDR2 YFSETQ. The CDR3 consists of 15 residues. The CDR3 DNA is TGCGCCAGCAGCTTGGTTGGACAGGGGGCCGTGGAGCAGTACTTC. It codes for CASSLVGQGAVEQYF.

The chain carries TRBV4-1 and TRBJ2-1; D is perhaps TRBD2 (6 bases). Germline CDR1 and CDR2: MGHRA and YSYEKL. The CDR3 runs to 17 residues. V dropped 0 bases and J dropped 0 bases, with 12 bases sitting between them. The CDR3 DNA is TGCGCCAGCAGCCAAGAAGGTGGGAGGAGCTCCTACAATGAGCAGTTCTTC. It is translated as CASSQEGGRSSYNEQFF.

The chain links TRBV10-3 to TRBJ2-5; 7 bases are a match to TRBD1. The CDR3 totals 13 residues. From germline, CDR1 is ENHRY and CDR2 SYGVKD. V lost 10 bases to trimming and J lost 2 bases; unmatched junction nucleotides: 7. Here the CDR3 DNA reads TGTGCCACCACGACAGGGAGTCAAGAGACCCAGTACTTC. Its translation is CATTTGSQETQYF.

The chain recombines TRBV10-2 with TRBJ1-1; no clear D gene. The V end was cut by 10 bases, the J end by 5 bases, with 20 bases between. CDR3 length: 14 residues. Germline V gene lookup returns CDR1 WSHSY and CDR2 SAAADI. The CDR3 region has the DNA TGCGCCATCTCGTCGGCAGGTGACGATACTGAAGCTTTCTTT. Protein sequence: CAISSAGDDTEAFF.

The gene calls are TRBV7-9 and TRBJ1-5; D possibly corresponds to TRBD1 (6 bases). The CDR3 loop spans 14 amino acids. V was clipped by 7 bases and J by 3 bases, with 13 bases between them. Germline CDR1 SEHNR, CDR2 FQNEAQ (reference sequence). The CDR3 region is CASTDGGPNQPQHF. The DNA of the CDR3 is TGTGCCAGCACTGACGGGGGGCCCAATCAGCCCCAGCATTTT.

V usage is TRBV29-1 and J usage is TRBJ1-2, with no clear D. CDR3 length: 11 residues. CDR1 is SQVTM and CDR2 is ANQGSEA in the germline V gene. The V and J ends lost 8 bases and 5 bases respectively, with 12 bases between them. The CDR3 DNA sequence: TGCAGCACCTTCAAACAGTATGGCTACACCTTC. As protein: CSTFKQYGYTF.

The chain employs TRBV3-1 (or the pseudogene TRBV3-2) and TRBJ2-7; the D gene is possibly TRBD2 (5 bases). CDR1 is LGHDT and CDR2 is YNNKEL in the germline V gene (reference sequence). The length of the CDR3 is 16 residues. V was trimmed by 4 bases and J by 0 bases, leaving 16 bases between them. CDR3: CASSPRSKGSSYEQYF. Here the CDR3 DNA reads TGTGCCAGCAGCCCAAGATCGAAAGGGAGCTCCTACGAGCAGTACTTC.

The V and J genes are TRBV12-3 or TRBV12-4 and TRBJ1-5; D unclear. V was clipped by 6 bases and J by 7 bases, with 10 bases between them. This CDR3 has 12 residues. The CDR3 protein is CASSTNSQPQHF. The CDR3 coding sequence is TGTGCCAGCAGCACAAATAGCCAGCCCCAGCATTTT.